This T cell receptor (beta chain) came from a study of blood T cells in healthy people across ages. General study results and limits: Roughly linearly, TCR beta diversity per million T cells fell as age increased.

CDR1 and CDR2 from the germline V gene are LGHNA and YNFKEQ. This CDR3 has 16 residues. The J segment lost 0 bases and the V segment lost 8 bases, leaving 9 bases of the junction unmatched. PCR was performed a second time for 7 to 11 cycles using a sample-barcoded 5' primer and a J-beta primer mix. Each cDNA molecule, via a template-switch adaptor with 12 random nucleotides, was tagged. In TCRdb, the 5' RACE reads were re-called with MiXCR into one record per CDR3 protein. The top ten hold roughly 8.2% of the sample, which has some 1.5 million distinct CDR3 sequences, 28% seen once. As regards this clonotype: Its antigen is currently unknown.

The genes are TRBV4-2 and TRBJ2-3, with 9 positions matching TRBD2. The receptor was derived from a woman in her thirties in good health. The sequencing sample was made of blood. CDR3 in amino acids: CASGVAGAPSTDTQYF. The CDR3 DNA reads as TGTGCCAGCGGGGTAGCGGGGGCCCCCAGCACAGATACGCAGTATTTT.